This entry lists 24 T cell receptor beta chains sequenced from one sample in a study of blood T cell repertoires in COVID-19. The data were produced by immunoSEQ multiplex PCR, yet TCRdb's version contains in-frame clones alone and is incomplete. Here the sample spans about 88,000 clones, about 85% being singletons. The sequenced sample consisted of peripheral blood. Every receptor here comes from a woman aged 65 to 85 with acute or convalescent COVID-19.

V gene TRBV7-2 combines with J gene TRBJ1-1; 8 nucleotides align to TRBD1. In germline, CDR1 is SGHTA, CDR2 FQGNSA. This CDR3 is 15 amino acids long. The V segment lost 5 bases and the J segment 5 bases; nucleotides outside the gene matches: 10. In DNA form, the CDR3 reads TGTGCCAGCAGCACCAGCCAGGGGGCCCGGACTGAAGCTTTCTTT. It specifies CASSTSQGARTEAFF.

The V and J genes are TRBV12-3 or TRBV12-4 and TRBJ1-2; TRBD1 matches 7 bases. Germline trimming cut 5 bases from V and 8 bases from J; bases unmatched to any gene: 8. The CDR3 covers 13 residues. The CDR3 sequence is CASSLGQDEGYTF. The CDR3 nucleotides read TGTGCCAGCAGTCTAGGACAGGACGAGGGCTACACCTTC.

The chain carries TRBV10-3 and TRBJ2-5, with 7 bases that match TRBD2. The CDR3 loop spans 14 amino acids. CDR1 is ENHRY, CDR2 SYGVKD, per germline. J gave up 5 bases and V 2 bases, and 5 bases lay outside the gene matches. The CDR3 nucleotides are TGTGCCATCAGTGAGGGGAGGGCCGGGGAGACCCAGTACTTC. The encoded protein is CAISEGRAGETQYF.

CDR3 coding DNA: TGTGCCAGTAGTTCACTAGCGGGAGTCTCCTACAATGAGCAGTTCTTC. It yields the protein CASSSLAGVSYNEQFF. The rearrangement uses TRBV19 and TRBJ2-1; TRBD2 aligns across 11 bases. CDR3 length equals 16 residues. V lost 5 bases and J lost 0; bases outside the gene matches: 3. Germline V gene sequence: CDR1 LNHDA, CDR2 SQIVND (reference sequence).

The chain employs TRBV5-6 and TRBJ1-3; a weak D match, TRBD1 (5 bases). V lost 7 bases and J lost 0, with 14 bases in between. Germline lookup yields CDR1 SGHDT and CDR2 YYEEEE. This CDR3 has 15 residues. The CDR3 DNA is TGTGCCAGCTGCCGCAGGGTTAGCTCTGGAAACACCATATATTTT. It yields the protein CASCRRVSSGNTIYF.

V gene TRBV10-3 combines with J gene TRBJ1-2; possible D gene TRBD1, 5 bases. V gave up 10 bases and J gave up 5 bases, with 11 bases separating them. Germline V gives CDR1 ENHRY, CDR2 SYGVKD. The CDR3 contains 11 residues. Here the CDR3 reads CATGEGYGYTF. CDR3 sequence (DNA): TGTGCCACGGGGGAGGGGTATGGCTACACCTTC.

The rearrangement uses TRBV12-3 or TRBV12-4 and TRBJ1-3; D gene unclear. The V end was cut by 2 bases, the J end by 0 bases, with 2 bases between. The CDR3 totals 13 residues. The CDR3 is CASSLLSGNTIYF. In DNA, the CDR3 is TGTGCCAGCAGTTTACTCTCTGGAAACACCATATATTTT.

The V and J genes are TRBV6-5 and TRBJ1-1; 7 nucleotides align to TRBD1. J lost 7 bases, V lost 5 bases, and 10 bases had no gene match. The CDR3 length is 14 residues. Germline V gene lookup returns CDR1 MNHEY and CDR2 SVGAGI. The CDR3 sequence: CASSPYGQAREAFF. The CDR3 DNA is TGTGCCAGCAGTCCATATGGACAGGCCCGTGAAGCTTTCTTT.

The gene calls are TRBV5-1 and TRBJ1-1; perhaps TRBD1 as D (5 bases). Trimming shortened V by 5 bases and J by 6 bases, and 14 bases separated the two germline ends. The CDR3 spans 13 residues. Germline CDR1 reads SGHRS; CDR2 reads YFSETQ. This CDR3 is CASSQQGQAEAFF. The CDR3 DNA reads TGCGCCAGCAGTCAGCAGGGTCAAGCTGAAGCTTTCTTT. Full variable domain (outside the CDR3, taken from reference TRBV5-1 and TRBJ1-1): KAGVTQTPRYLIKTRGQQVTLSCSPISGHRSVSWYQQTPGQGLQFLFEYFSETQRNKGNFPGRFSGRQFSNSRSEMNVSTLELGDSALYLCASSQQGQAEAFFGQGTRLTVV.

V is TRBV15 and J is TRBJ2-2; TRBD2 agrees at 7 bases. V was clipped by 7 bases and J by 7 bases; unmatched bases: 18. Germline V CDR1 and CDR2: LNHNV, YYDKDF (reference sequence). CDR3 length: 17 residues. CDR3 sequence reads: CATNIGTTEGLGGELFF. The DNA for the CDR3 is TGTGCCACCAACATAGGGACTACCGAGGGTCTAGGCGGGGAGCTGTTTTTT.

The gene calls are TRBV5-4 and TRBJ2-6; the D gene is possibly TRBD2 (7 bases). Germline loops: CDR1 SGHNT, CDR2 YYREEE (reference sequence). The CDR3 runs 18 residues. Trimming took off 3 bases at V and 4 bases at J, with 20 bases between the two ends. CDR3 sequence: CASSSPGAGVAGANVLTF. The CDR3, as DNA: TGTGCCAGCAGCTCGCCGGGGGCGGGGGTTGCCGGGGCCAACGTCCTGACTTTC.

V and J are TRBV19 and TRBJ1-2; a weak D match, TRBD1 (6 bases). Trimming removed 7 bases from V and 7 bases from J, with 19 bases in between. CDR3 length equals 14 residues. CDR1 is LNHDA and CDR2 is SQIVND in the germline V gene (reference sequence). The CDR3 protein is CASTENRAVGGYTF. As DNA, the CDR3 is TGTGCCAGTACGGAAAACAGGGCGGTGGGTGGCTACACCTTC.

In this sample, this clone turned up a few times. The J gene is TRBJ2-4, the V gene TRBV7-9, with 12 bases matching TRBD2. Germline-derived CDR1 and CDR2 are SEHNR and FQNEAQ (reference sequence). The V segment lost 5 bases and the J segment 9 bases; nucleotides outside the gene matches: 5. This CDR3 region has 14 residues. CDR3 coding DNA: TGTGCCAGCAGCACTAGCGGGAGGTATGCCATTCAGTACTTC. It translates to CASSTSGRYAIQYF.

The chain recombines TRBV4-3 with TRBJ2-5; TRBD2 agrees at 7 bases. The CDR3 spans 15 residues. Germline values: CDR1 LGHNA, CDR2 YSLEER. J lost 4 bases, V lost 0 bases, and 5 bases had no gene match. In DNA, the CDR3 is TGCGCCAGCAGCCAAGATTGGGGGGGAGGAGAGACCCAGTACTTC. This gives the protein CASSQDWGGGETQYF.

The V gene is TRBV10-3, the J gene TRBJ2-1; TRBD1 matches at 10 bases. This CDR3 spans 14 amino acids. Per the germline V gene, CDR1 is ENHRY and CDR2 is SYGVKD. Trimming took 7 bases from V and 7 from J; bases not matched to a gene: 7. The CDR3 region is CAITGTGVGNEQFF. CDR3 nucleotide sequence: TGTGCCATCACAGGGACAGGGGTTGGAAATGAGCAGTTCTTC.

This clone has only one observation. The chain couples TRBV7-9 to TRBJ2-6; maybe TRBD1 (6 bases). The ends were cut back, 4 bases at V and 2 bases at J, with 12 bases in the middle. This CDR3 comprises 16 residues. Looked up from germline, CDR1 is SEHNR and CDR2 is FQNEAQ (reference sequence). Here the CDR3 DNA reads TGTGCCAGCAGCTCGAGTAACAGGGCTGGGGCCAACGTCCTGACTTTC. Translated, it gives CASSSSNRAGANVLTF.

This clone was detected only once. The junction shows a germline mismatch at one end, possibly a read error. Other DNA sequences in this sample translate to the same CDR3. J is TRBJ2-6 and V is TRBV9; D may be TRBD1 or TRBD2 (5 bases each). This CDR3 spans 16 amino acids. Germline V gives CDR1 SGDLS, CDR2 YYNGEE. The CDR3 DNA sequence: TGTGCCAGTAGCGTAAGGGGATCGTCTGGGGCCAACGTCCTGACTTTC. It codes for CASSVRGSSGANVLTF.

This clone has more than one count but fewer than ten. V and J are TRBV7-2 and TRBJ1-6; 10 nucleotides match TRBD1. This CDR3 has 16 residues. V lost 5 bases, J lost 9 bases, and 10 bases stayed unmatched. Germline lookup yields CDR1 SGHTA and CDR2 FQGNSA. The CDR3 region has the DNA TGTGCCAGCAGCCTGAAGGGACAGGGGTTCGGTTCACCCCTCCACTTT. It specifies CASSLKGQGFGSPLHF.

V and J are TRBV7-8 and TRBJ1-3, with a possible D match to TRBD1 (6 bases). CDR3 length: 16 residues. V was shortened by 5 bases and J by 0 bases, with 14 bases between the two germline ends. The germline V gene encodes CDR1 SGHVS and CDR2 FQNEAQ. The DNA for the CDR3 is TGTGCCAGCAGCCTCCGGACAGCTCCCTCTGGAAACACCATATATTTT. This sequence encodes CASSLRTAPSGNTIYF. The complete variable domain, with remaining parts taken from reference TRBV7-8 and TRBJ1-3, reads GAGVSQSPRYKVAKRGQDVALRCDPISGHVSLFWYQQALGQGPEFLTYFQNEAQLDKSGLPSDRFFAERPEGSVSTLKIQRTQQEDSAVYLCASSLRTAPSGNTIYFGEGSWLTVV.

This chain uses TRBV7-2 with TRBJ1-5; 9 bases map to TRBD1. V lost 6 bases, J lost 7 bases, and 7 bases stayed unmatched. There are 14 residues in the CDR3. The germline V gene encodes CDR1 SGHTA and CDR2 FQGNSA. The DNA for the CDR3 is TGTGCCAGCAGTCCGGGACAGGGATCCCAGCCCCAGCATTTT. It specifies CASSPGQGSQPQHF.

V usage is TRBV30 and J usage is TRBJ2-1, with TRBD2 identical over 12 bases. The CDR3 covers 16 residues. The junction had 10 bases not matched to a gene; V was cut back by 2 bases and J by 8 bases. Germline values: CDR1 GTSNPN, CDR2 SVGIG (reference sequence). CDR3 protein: CAWSWASGRAGDEQFF. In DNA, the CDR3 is TGTGCCTGGAGTTGGGCTAGCGGGAGGGCCGGGGATGAGCAGTTCTTC.

The CDR3 region is CASSLIGWGGAQETQYF. The CDR3, as DNA: TGTGCCAGCAGTTTAATCGGTTGGGGGGGGGCCCAAGAGACCCAGTACTTC. The rearrangement links TRBV27 to TRBJ2-5; D might be TRBD2 (7 bases). V was shortened by 2 bases and J by 1 base, with 17 bases between the two germline ends. Germline V gives CDR1 MNHEY, CDR2 SMNVEV (reference sequence). The CDR3 spans 17 residues.

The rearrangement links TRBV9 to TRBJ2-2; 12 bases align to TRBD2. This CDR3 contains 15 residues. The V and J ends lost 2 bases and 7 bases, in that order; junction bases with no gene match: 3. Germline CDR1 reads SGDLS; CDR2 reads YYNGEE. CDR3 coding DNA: TGTGCCAGCAGCGTCCAGACTAGCGGGGGCGGGGAGCTGTTTTTT. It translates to CASSVQTSGGGELFF.

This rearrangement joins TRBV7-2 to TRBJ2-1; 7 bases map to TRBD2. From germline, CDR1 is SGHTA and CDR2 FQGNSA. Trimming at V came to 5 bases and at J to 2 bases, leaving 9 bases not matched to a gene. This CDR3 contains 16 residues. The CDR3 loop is CASSREVAGAYNEQFF. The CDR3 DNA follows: TGTGCCAGCAGCAGGGAGGTGGCGGGAGCCTACAATGAGCAGTTCTTC. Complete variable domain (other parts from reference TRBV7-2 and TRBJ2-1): GAGVSQSPSNKVTEKGKDVELRCDPISGHTALYWYRQSLGQGLEFLIYFQGNSAPDKSGLPSDRFSAERTGGSVSTLTIQRTQQEDSAVYLCASSREVAGAYNEQFFGPGTRLTVL.